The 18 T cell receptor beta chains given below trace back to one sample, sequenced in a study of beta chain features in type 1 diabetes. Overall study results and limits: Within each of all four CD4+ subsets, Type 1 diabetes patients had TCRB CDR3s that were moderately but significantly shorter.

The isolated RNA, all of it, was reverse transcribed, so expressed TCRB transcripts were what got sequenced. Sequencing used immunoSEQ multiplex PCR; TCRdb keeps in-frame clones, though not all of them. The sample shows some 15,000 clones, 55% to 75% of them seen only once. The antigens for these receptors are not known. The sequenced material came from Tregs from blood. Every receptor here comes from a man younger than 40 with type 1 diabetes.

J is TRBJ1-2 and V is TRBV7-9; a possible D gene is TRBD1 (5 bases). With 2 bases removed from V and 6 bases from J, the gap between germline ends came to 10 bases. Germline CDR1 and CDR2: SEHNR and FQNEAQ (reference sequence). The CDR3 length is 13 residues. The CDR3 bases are TGTGCCAGCAGCTTACAGGGTTTGGATGGCTACACCTTC. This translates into CASSLQGLDGYTF.

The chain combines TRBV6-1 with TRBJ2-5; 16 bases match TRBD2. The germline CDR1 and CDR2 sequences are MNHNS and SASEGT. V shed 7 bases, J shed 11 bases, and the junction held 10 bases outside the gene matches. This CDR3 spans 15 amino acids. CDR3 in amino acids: CASISPGLAGGEQYF. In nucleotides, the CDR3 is TGTGCCAGCATATCCCCGGGACTAGCGGGAGGGGAGCAGTACTTC.

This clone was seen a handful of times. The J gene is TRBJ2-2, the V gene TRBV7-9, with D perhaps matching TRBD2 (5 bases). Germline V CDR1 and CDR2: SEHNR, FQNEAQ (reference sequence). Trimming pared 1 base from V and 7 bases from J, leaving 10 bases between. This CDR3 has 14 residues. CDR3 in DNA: TGTGCCAGCAGCTTAGGACTATCAAGCGGGGAGCTGTTTTTT. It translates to CASSLGLSSGELFF.

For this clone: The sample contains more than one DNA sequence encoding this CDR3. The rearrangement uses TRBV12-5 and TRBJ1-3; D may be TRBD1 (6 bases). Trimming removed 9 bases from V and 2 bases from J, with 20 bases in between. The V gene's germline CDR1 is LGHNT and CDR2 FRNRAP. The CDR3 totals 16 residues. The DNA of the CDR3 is TGTGCTAGCGGCAACCCTGGGGGGGCCCCTGGAAACACCATATATTTT. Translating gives CASGNPGGAPGNTIYF.

CDR3 bases: TGTGCCACCGCGGGGGGGGAAAGCACAGATACGCAGTATTTT. Its translation: CATAGGESTDTQYF. This chain uses TRBV10-3 with TRBJ2-3, with 9 bases aligning to TRBD2. The CDR3 consists of 14 residues. CDR1 is ENHRY, CDR2 SYGVKD, per germline. Trimming removed 10 bases from V and 0 bases from J; junction bases left unmatched: 5.

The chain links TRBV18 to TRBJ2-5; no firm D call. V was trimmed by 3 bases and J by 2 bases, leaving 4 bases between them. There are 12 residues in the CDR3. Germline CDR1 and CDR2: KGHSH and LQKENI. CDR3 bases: TGTGCCAGCTCACCTCTACAAGAGACCCAGTACTTC. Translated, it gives CASSPLQETQYF. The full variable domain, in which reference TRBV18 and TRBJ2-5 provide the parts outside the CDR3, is NAGVMQNPRHLVRRRGQEARLRCSPMKGHSHVYWYRQLPEEGLKFMVYLQKENIIDESGMPKERFSAEFPKEGPSILRIQQVVRGDSAAYFCASSPLQETQYFGPGTRLLVL.

The CDR3 DNA reads TGTGCCAGCAGTGAAATGGTAGCGGGGGGGCTGGTGGACGAGCAGTACTTC. This sequence encodes CASSEMVAGGLVDEQYF. This chain joins TRBV6-1 and TRBJ2-7; 11 positions agree with TRBD2. There are 17 residues in the CDR3. Germline CDR1 reads MNHNS; CDR2 reads SASEGT. V lost 2 bases, J lost 5 bases, and 11 bases stayed unmatched.

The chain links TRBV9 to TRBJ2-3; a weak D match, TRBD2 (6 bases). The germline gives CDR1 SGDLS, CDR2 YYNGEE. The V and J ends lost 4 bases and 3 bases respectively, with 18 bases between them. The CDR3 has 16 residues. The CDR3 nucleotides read TGTGCCAGCAGCCTAGGGTCGGGGCGGGGTACAGATACGCAGTATTTT. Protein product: CASSLGSGRGTDTQYF.

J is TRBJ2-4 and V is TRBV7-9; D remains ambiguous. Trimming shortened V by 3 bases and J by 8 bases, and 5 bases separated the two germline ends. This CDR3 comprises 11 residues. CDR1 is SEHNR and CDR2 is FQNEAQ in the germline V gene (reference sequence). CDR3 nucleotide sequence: TGTGCCAGCAGCTTCTCCGACATTCAGTACTTC. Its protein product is CASSFSDIQYF. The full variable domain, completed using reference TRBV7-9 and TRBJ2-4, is DTGVSQNPRHKITKRGQNVTFRCDPISEHNRLYWYRQTLGQGPEFLTYFQNEAQLEKSRLLSDRFSAERPKGSFSTLEIQRTEQGDSAMYLCASSFSDIQYFGAGTRLSVL.

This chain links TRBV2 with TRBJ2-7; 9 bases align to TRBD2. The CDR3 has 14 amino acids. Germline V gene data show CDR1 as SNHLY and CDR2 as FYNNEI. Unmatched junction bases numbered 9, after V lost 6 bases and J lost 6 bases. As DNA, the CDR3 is TGTGCCAGCAGCCCCCTAGCGGGAAGGGGCGAGCAGTACTTC. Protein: CASSPLAGRGEQYF.

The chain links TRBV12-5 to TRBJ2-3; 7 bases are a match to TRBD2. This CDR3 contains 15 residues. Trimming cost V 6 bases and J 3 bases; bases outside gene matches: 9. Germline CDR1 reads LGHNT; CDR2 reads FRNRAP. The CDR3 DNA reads TGTGCTAGTGGACCCTGGCGGGAGTGGACAGATACGCAGTATTTT. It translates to CASGPWREWTDTQYF.

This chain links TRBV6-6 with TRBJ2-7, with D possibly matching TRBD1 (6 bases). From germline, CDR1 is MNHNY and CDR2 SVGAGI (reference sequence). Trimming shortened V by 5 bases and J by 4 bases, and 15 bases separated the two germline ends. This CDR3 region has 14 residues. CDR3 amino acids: CASSQEGVTYEQYF. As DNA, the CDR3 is TGTGCCAGCAGTCAAGAGGGGGTGACTTACGAGCAGTACTTC.

The CDR3: CASSVAGSGTEAFF. CDR3 DNA: TGTGCCAGCAGCGTAGCTGGATCGGGCACTGAAGCTTTCTTT. The V and J genes are TRBV9 and TRBJ1-1, with unresolved D. V lost 0 bases and J 4 bases, leaving 10 bases between the germline ends. CDR1 SGDLS and CDR2 YYNGEE come from the germline V gene. The CDR3 spans 14 residues.

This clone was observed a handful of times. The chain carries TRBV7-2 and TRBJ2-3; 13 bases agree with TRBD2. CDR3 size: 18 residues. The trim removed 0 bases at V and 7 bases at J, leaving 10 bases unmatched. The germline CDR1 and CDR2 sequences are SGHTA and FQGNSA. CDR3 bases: TGTGCCAGCAGCTTAGCCCCTGATCCGGGACTAGCGGGGAATACGCAGTATTTT. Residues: CASSLAPDPGLAGNTQYF.

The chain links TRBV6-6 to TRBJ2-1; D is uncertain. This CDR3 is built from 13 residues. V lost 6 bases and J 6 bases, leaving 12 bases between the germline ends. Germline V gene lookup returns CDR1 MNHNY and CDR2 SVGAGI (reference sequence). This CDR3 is CASRYASSNEQFF. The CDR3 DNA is TGTGCCAGCAGATATGCGAGCTCCAATGAGCAGTTCTTC.

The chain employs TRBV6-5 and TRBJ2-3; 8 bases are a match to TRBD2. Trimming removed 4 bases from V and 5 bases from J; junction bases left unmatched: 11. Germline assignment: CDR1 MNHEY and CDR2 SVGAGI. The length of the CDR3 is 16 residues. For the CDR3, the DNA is TGTGCCAGCAGTTCCCTGGCGGGGGGCTCAGGAGATACGCAGTATTTT. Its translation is CASSSLAGGSGDTQYF.

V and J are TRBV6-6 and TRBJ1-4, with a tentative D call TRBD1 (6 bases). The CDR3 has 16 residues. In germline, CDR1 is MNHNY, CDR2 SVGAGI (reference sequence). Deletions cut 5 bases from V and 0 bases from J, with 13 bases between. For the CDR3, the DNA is TGTGCCAGCAGTCGGGACATTGCCTCAACTAATGAAAAACTGTTTTTT. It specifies CASSRDIASTNEKLFF.

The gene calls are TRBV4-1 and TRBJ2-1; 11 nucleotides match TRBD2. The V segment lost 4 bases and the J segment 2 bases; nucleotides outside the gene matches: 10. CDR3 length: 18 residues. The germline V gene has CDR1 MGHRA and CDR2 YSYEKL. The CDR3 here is CASSRPAGTSGAYNEQFF. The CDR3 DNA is TGCGCCAGCAGCCGGCCTGCCGGGACTAGCGGCGCCTACAATGAGCAGTTCTTC.